This is a list of T cell receptor beta chains from one sample in a study of somatic mutations in cytotoxic T cells in rheumatoid arthritis. Data came from immunoSEQ multiplex PCR; TCRdb stores just in-frame clones and leaves some out. The sample has 20,000 or so clones, approximately 75% seen once. The specimen sequenced was CD8+ T cells sorted from blood. The receptors were gathered from an adult with rheumatoid arthritis. Each CDR3 is given without its conserved first and last residue. The order of the fields is D gene, V gene, J gene, CDR3 protein. A D gene is named only where the DNA matches it firmly.

d_call: -
v_call: TRBV19
j_call: TRBJ1-1
cdr3_aa: ASKGSSEAF

d_call: TRBD2
v_call: TRBV7-3
j_call: TRBJ2-5
cdr3_aa: ASSSAGVGETQY

d_call: -
v_call: TRBV5-4
j_call: TRBJ2-2
cdr3_aa: ASSWGLGTGELF

d_call: TRBD2
v_call: TRBV7-3
j_call: TRBJ2-1
cdr3_aa: ASSLLAGKYNEQF

d_call: TRBD2
v_call: TRBV7-6
j_call: TRBJ2-1
cdr3_aa: ASSVTSGSRNEQF

d_call: TRBD2
v_call: TRBV7-6
j_call: TRBJ2-1
cdr3_aa: ASSLAVGTSGSYNEQF

d_call: -
v_call: TRBV6-6
j_call: TRBJ2-7
cdr3_aa: ASSYAPDSSYEQY

d_call: -
v_call: TRBV6-6
j_call: TRBJ1-1
cdr3_aa: ASSYPTEAF

d_call: TRBD1
v_call: TRBV4-1
j_call: TRBJ1-6
cdr3_aa: ASSQGQGAENSPLH

d_call: TRBD2
v_call: TRBV6-1
j_call: TRBJ2-5
cdr3_aa: ASSRLAEGETQY

d_call: TRBD1
v_call: TRBV27
j_call: TRBJ2-1
cdr3_aa: ASSFSAGGAYNEQF

d_call: -
v_call: TRBV27
j_call: TRBJ1-1
cdr3_aa: ASSYRENTEAF

d_call: -
v_call: TRBV6-1
j_call: TRBJ1-1
cdr3_aa: ASSDAGMTNTEAF

d_call: -
v_call: TRBV30
j_call: TRBJ1-5
cdr3_aa: AWSVLGGEPQH

d_call: -
v_call: TRBV19
j_call: TRBJ2-1
cdr3_aa: ASSIAGNEQF

d_call: -
v_call: TRBV5-8
j_call: TRBJ2-7
cdr3_aa: ASSLGVRYEQY

d_call: TRBD1
v_call: TRBV6-1
j_call: TRBJ2-7
cdr3_aa: ATEPTGGSYEQY

d_call: TRBD2
v_call: TRBV5-6
j_call: TRBJ2-5
cdr3_aa: ASSLGFGGQETQY

d_call: -
v_call: TRBV19
j_call: TRBJ2-7
cdr3_aa: ACTPSHRSIPYEQY

d_call: -
v_call: TRBV7-3
j_call: TRBJ1-1
cdr3_aa: ASSAVHGEAF

d_call: -
v_call: TRBV14
j_call: TRBJ1-5
cdr3_aa: ASSVHRVINQPQH

d_call: TRBD2
v_call: TRBV29-1
j_call: TRBJ2-1
cdr3_aa: SAREWASGSGRNEQF

d_call: TRBD2
v_call: TRBV10-2
j_call: TRBJ2-5
cdr3_aa: ASSESSRLAGKKETQY

d_call: -
v_call: TRBV9
j_call: TRBJ1-2
cdr3_aa: ASSVGQTYT

d_call: TRBD2
v_call: TRBV7-3
j_call: TRBJ2-1
cdr3_aa: ASSLNPAGLALYNEQF

d_call: TRBD2
v_call: TRBV7-2
j_call: TRBJ2-4
cdr3_aa: ASSLGLAGGPLAKNIQY

d_call: -
v_call: TRBV7-8
j_call: TRBJ2-3
cdr3_aa: ASTLRYGTDTQY